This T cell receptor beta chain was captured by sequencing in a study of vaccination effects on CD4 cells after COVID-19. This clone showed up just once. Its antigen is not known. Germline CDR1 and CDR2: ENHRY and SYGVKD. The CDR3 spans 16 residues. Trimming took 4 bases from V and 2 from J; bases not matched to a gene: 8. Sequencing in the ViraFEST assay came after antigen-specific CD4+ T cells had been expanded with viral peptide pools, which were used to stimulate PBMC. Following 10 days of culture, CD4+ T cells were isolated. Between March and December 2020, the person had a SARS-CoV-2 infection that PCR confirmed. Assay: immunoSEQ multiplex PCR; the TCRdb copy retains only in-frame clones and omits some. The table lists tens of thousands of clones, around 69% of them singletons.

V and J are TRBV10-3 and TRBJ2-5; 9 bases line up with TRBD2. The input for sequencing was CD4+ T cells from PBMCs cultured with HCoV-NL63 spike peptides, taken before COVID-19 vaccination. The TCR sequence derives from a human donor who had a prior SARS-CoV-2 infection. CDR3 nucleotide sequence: TGTGCCATCAGTGGCCATAAGCGGGGGGCTCAAGAGACCCAGTACTTC. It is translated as CAISGHKRGAQETQYF.